This T cell receptor (beta chain) originates from a study of identical twins' blood T cells. The length of the CDR3 is 15 residues. Trimming removed 5 bases from V and 5 bases from J; junction bases left unmatched: 9. Libraries were made from RNA as TCR cDNA, using a modified protocol. TCRdb itself ran the 5' RACE reads through MiXCR, one entry per CDR3 protein. The table has 300,000 to 450,000 distinct CDR3 sequences, about 28% seen once; the top ten hold around 5.6%. Six healthy women, forming three identical twin pairs, donated samples. This clonotype was seen just once. The TCR was taken from a woman between 18 and 55 years old in good health. J is TRBJ1-3 and V is TRBV12-3 or TRBV12-4; 7 bases agree with TRBD1. Sequencing was done on a sample of PBMCs. The CDR3 bases are TGTGCCAGCAGTCCCGGGACAGCCAAGAGAAACACCATATATTTT. Its translation: CASSPGTAKRNTIYF.